The 12 T cell receptor beta chains given below trace back to one sample, sequenced in a study of blood T cell repertoires in COVID-19. The assay was immunoSEQ multiplex PCR, and TCRdb's table has in-frame clones only and misses some. The sample records about 180,000 clones, approximately 87% being singletons. The source material was peripheral blood. The source is a woman aged 70-85 years with COVID-19, enrolled during active disease.

This clone was counted only a few times. V usage is TRBV27 and J usage is TRBJ1-5; D possibly corresponds to TRBD1 (5 bases). V lost 6 bases and J lost 3, with 12 bases in between. The CDR3 length is 14 residues. In germline, CDR1 is MNHEY, CDR2 SMNVEV (reference sequence). The CDR3 DNA is TGTGCCAGCAGGAGAGCAGGGCTCAATCAGCCCCAGCATTTT. It translates to CASRRAGLNQPQHF.

V and J are TRBV3-1 (or the pseudogene TRBV3-2) and TRBJ2-5; 14 bases agree with TRBD2. Germline CDR1 is LGHDT and CDR2 is YNNKEL (reference sequence). J lost 5 bases, V lost 5 bases, and 13 bases had no gene match. The CDR3 sequence is 18 residues long. CDR3 sequence (DNA): TGTGCCAGCAGCTCTCAATTGACTAGCGGGAGGGCCCGGGAGACCCAGTACTTC. Amino acid sequence: CASSSQLTSGRARETQYF.

This clone has only one observation. The genes are TRBV7-3 and TRBJ1-1; possibly TRBD1 for D (5 bases). The CDR3 is made up of 13 amino acids. With 5 bases removed from V and 5 bases from J, the gap between germline ends came to 12 bases. Germline V gives CDR1 SGHTA, CDR2 FQGTGA. CDR3 in amino acids: CASSNGGRTEAFF. Here the CDR3 DNA reads TGTGCCAGCAGCAACGGGGGGAGGACTGAAGCTTTCTTT. Based on the CDR3 plus reference TRBV7-3 and TRBJ1-1, the full variable domain is GAGVSQTPSNKVTEKGKYVELRCDPISGHTALYWYRQSLGQGPEFLIYFQGTGAADDSGLPNDRFFAVRPEGSVSTLKIQRTERGDSAVYLCASSNGGRTEAFFGQGTRLTVV.

This clone was counted between two and nine times. The chain combines TRBV6-2 or TRBV6-3 with TRBJ2-3, with TRBD2 identical over 7 bases. Germline CDR1 and CDR2: MNHEY and SVGEGT. This CDR3 spans 15 amino acids. The junction had 4 bases not matched to a gene; V was cut back by 2 bases and J by 2 bases. CDR3 residues: CASSYAREDTDTQYF. The CDR3 region has the DNA TGTGCCAGCAGTTACGCCCGGGAGGACACAGATACGCAGTATTTT.

The J gene is TRBJ2-7, the V gene TRBV6-5, with D unclear. The germline V gene has CDR1 MNHEY and CDR2 SVGAGI. V was trimmed by 6 bases and J by 5 bases, leaving 17 bases between them. This CDR3 contains 14 residues. The CDR3 sequence is CASSYTSRIDEQYF. The CDR3 DNA follows: TGTGCCAGCAGCTATACCTCGCGGATCGACGAGCAGTACTTC.

The chain has TRBV5-1 and TRBJ1-6; 10 bases align to TRBD1. Germline V gives CDR1 SGHRS, CDR2 YFSETQ. Trimming removed 0 bases from V and 10 bases from J; junction bases left unmatched: 10. The CDR3 consists of 17 residues. The chain's CDR3 is CASSLVGTGVSGSPLHF. The CDR3 DNA follows: TGCGCCAGCAGCTTGGTCGGGACAGGGGTTTCCGGATCACCCCTCCACTTT.

This clone was detected a few times. V and J are TRBV29-1 and TRBJ2-7; perhaps TRBD2 as D (6 bases). The germline V and J ends were trimmed by 7 bases and 6 bases, with 19 bases remaining between them. The CDR3 runs to 13 residues. The germline V gene has CDR1 SQVTM and CDR2 ANQGSEA. Here the CDR3 reads CSAAPVGGGEQYF. As DNA, the CDR3 is TGCAGCGCTGCTCCCGTGGGAGGCGGCGAGCAGTACTTC.

There are a few counts of this clone. This chain links TRBV29-1 with TRBJ2-3; 8 bases agree with TRBD2. The germline gives CDR1 SQVTM, CDR2 ANQGSEA. The CDR3 loop spans 14 amino acids. The V segment lost 4 bases and the J segment 1 base; nucleotides outside the gene matches: 4. The CDR3 region is CSVAATSGTDTQYF. The CDR3, as DNA: TGCAGCGTTGCGGCGACTAGCGGCACAGATACGCAGTATTTT.

This sequence joins TRBV18 and TRBJ1-1; 7 nucleotides line up with TRBD1. From germline, CDR1 is KGHSH and CDR2 LQKENI. This CDR3 is 15 amino acids long. Trimming took 0 bases from V and 1 from J; bases not matched to a gene: 2. Here the CDR3 DNA reads TGTGCCAGCTCACCACCTCAGGGGGGGAACACTGAAGCTTTCTTT. Translation gives CASSPPQGGNTEAFF. Complete variable domain (other parts from reference TRBV18 and TRBJ1-1): NAGVMQNPRHLVRRRGQEARLRCSPMKGHSHVYWYRQLPEEGLKFMVYLQKENIIDESGMPKERFSAEFPKEGPSILRIQQVVRGDSAAYFCASSPPQGGNTEAFFGQGTRLTVV.

The V gene is TRBV6-4, the J gene TRBJ2-7; weak D call: TRBD2 (6 bases). Germline V gene data show CDR1 as MRHNA and CDR2 as SNTAGT. The length of the CDR3 is 14 residues. V gave up 1 base and J gave up 0 bases, with 7 bases separating them. The CDR3 region is CASSDFGSSYEQYF. In DNA form, the CDR3 reads TGTGCCAGCAGTGACTTCGGGAGCTCCTACGAGCAGTACTTC.

The CDR3 region is CASSQGEAGTYNEQFF. In DNA form, the CDR3 reads TGCGCCAGCAGCCAAGGTGAAGCGGGAACTTACAATGAGCAGTTCTTC. This chain joins TRBV4-1 and TRBJ2-1; 7 positions match TRBD2. Germline V gives CDR1 MGHRA, CDR2 YSYEKL. V shed 1 base, J shed 4 bases, and the junction held 7 bases outside the gene matches. The CDR3 runs 16 residues.

The genes are TRBV7-2 and TRBJ2-1; the D gene is possibly TRBD2 (5 bases). In germline, CDR1 is SGHTA, CDR2 FQGNSA. Trimming left V 1 base short and J 5 bases short, with 12 bases between. The CDR3 consists of 15 residues. As DNA, the CDR3 is TGTGCCAGCAGCTTAGGACGGGATCCCCACAATGAGCAGTTCTTC. Its protein is CASSLGRDPHNEQFF.